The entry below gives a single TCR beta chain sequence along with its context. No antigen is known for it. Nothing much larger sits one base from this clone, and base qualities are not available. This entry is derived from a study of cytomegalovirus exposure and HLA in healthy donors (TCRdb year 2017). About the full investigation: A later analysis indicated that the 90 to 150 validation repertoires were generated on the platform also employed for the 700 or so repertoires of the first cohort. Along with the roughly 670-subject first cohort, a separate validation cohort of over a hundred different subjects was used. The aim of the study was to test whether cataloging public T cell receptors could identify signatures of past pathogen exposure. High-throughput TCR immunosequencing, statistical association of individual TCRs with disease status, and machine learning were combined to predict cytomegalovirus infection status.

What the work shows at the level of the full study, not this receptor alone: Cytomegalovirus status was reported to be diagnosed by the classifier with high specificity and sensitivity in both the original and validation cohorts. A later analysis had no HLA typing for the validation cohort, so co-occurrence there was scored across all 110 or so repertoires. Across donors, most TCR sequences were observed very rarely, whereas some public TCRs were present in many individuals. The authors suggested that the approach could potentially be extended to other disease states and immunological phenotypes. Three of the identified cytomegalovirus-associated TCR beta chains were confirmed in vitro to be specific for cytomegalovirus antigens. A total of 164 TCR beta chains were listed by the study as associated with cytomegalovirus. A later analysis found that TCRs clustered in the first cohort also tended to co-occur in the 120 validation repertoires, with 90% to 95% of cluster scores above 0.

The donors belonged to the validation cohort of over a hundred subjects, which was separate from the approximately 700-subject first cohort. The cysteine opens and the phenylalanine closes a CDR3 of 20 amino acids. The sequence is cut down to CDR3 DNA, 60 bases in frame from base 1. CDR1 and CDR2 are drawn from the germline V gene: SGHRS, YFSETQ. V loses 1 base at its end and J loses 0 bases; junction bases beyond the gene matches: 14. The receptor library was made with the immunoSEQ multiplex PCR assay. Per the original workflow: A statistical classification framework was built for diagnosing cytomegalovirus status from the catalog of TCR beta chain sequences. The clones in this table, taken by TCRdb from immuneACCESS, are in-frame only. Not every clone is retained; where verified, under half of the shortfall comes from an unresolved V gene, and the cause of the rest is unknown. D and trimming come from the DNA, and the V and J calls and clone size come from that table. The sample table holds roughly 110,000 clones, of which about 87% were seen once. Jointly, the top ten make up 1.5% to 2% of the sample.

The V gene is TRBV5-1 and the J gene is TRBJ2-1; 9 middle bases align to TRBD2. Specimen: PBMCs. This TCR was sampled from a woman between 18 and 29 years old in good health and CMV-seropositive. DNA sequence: TGCGCCAGCAGCTTGAGCCTAGCGGGGTCCACCATTAGCTCCTACAATGAGCAGTTCTTC. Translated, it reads CASSLSLAGSTISSYNEQFF.